The rows below give T cell receptor beta chains drawn from one sample of a study of CD8 T cells in Susac syndrome. TCRdb ran MiXCR on the immunoSEQ multiplex PCR reads and lists one entry per CDR3 protein. The sample yields roughly 80,000 distinct CDR3 sequences, roughly 91% seen once. Sequenced: CD4+ T cells from PBMCs. The source of these receptors is a human donor with Susac syndrome. CDR3s include the opening cysteine and the closing phenylalanine or tryptophan. The D gene is left open where the match is weak. Rows give clone size only sometimes, using once, few, many, or a class for an expanded clone.

TGTGCCAGCAGCTTAGCGCTCACAGGGGGCACAGATACGCAGTATTTT	CASSLALTGGTDTQYF	TRBV7-2	TRBJ2-3	.	TRBD1
TGTGCCACCAGTGATTTATCGGGGGTAGGAACAGATACGCAGTATTTT	CATSDLSGVGTDTQYF	TRBV24-1	TRBJ2-3	.	.
TGTGCCAGTAGTATTGATCGAAGGGGAACTGAAGCTTTCTTT	CASSIDRRGTEAFF	TRBV19	TRBJ1-1	.	.
TGTGCCAGCAGCTTAACGAATGGGGGTTCTGGCTACACCTTC	CASSLTNGGSGYTF	TRBV7-3	TRBJ1-2	.	.
TGTGCCATCAGTGAGTTAACGGGGGGCAAGAACACTGAAGCTTTCTTT	CAISELTGGKNTEAFF	TRBV10-3	TRBJ1-1	.	.
TGTGCCAGCACCCGCCCAGTCCCCGGAGGGCTGTACTTC	CASTRPVPGGLYF	TRBV28	TRBJ2-4	.	.
TGTGCCAGTAGGATCAGCAACAAGGGGCTTAATGAAGCTTTCTTT	CASRISNKGLNEAFF	TRBV19	TRBJ1-1	.	.
TGTGCCTGGAGTGTACGGGCCGCCAATGAGCAGTTCTTC	CAWSVRAANEQFF	TRBV30	TRBJ2-1	.	.
TGTGCCAGCAGTTTAAGGGTGAGTGAGCAGTTCTTC	CASSLRVSEQFF	TRBV28	TRBJ2-1	.	.
TGTGCCAGCAGTTTCCAGGTAGTAGGGCCCCAGCATTTT	CASSFQVVGPQHF	TRBV28	TRBJ1-5	.	.
TGTGCCAGCAGCGGCGGGGTAGGGAGTGGCTACACCTTC	CASSGGVGSGYTF	TRBV7-9	TRBJ1-2	.	.
TGTGCCAGCAGCCAAGAGGTACACAGGGTATCGACCTTAAACGAGCAGTACTTC	CASSQEVHRVSTLNEQYF	TRBV3-1	TRBJ2-7	.	.
TGTGCCAGCAGCGTAATAGCGGGAGACCCCGATACGCAGTATTTT	CASSVIAGDPDTQYF	TRBV9	TRBJ2-3	.	TRBD2
TGTGCCAGCAGCCCCGAAGGGGTATACACTGAAGCTTTCTTT	CASSPEGVYTEAFF	TRBV7-6	TRBJ1-1	.	.
TGTGCCAGCAGTTCGGGGGGCAGTTTCACCGGGGAGCTGTTTTTT	CASSSGGSFTGELFF	TRBV28	TRBJ2-2	.	.
TGTGCCTGGAGCATCCGGGGCGGGGAGCTGTTTTTT	CAWSIRGGELFF	TRBV30	TRBJ2-2	.	.
TGTGCCAGCAGGCAAGGGGGGTCGTCCAACTATGGCTACACCTTC	CASRQGGSSNYGYTF	TRBV6-6	TRBJ1-2	.	.
TGTGCCAGCAGTTTATCTGTTTCGGTTTCACAGGGACTCGAGCAGTACTTC	CASSLSVSVSQGLEQYF	TRBV27	TRBJ2-7	.	.
TGCAGTGCTAAGGGGGTCAGATCCTACGAGCAGTACTTC	CSAKGVRSYEQYF	TRBV20-1	TRBJ2-7	.	.
TGTGCCAGCAGGAACTTAGAGACCCAGTACTTC	CASRNLETQYF	TRBV6-6	TRBJ2-5	.	.
TGTGCCATCAGTGAGAAGGTGGGCGACTACGAGCAGTACTTC	CAISEKVGDYEQYF	TRBV10-3	TRBJ2-7	.	.
TGCGCCAGCAGCCAAGTTGGGAGGGCCGAGGGGACCCAGTACTTC	CASSQVGRAEGTQYF	TRBV4-1	TRBJ2-5	once	TRBD2
TGTGCCAGTACCGCCCTTAACAGAAAATACACTGAAGCTTTCTTT	CASTALNRKYTEAFF	TRBV19	TRBJ1-1	.	.
TGTGCCAGCAGTTCCCTCGGGGCAGCGGGGGGGAACTCCAGGCAGTACTTC	CASSSLGAAGGNSRQYF	TRBV12-3/TRBV12-4	TRBJ2-7	once	TRBD2
TGTGCCAGCAGTTTTGATCGAGGGCGCACCGGGGAGCTGTTTTTT	CASSFDRGRTGELFF	TRBV12-3/TRBV12-4	TRBJ2-2	.	.
TGTGCCAGCAGCCCCCGGGACAGGTCTTTCTCTGGGGCCAACGTCCTGACTTTC	CASSPRDRSFSGANVLTF	TRBV3-1	TRBJ2-6	.	TRBD1
TGTGCCAGCAGCTTTACGCCAGGGGCCCTCCCCTACGAGCAGTACTTC	CASSFTPGALPYEQYF	TRBV13	TRBJ2-7	.	.
TGTGCCAGCAAAGAGGGACCCTATGGCTACACCTTC	CASKEGPYGYTF	TRBV2	TRBJ1-2	.	.
TGTGCCAGCAGTGGAGTGGGGACTGGGGCCAACGTCCTGACTTTC	CASSGVGTGANVLTF	TRBV25-1	TRBJ2-6	.	.
TGTGCCAGCACCCGACAGGGGGCGCCTTCTTACGAGCAGTACTTC	CASTRQGAPSYEQYF	TRBV5-4	TRBJ2-7	.	TRBD1
TGTGCCAGCAGCTTACGATCGGGGACAGGGTCCCACGAGCAGTACTTC	CASSLRSGTGSHEQYF	TRBV7-2	TRBJ2-7	.	TRBD1
TGTGCCAGCAGCGTCTCGGGACGAGGAGGCAATCAGCCCCAGCATTTT	CASSVSGRGGNQPQHF	TRBV5-6	TRBJ1-5	.	.
TGTGCCAGCAGCTTGGCCGGTACGAACACTGAAGCTTTCTTT	CASSLAGTNTEAFF	TRBV5-4	TRBJ1-1	.	.
TGCAGTGCTAGAGTGGGGGAGGGCCGACCTCAGGTCAGAGATACGCAGTATTTT	CSARVGEGRPQVRDTQYF	TRBV20-1	TRBJ2-3	once	TRBD2
TGTACCAGCAGCTTAGTTTGGGGCAACGAGCAGTACTTC	CTSSLVWGNEQYF	TRBV7-2	TRBJ2-7	.	.
TGTGCCATCAGTGAGAGGACTGAAGCTTTCTTT	CAISERTEAFF	TRBV10-3	TRBJ1-1	.	.
TGTGCCAGCAGTTTAAGGGGGGCCGCTGAAGCTTTCTTT	CASSLRGAAEAFF	TRBV12-3/TRBV12-4	TRBJ1-1	.	.
TGTGCCTGGAGTGTAACTAGCGGGGCCTCGCAGTTCTTC	CAWSVTSGASQFF	TRBV30	TRBJ2-1	few	TRBD2
TGTGCCAGCAGCCAAGTGTGGGGAGAGACCCAGTACTTC	CASSQVWGETQYF	TRBV4-2	TRBJ2-5	.	.
TGTGCCAGCTCACCTCCGAGCAGGGATAGGAAGTACTTC	CASSPPSRDRKYF	TRBV18	TRBJ2-7	.	.
TGCGCCAGCAGCCAAGGGGGCGCAGGGAGCAATCAGCCCCAGCATTTT	CASSQGGAGSNQPQHF	TRBV4-1	TRBJ1-5	.	.
TGCGCCAGCAGCTTGTTGGCTAGCAGGGAAGAGACCCAGTACTTC	CASSLLASREETQYF	TRBV5-1	TRBJ2-5	.	.
TGTGCCAGCAGCTTCCACAGCGGGAGGAGCAATGAGCAGTTCTTC	CASSFHSGRSNEQFF	TRBV13	TRBJ2-1	.	TRBD2
TGTGCCAGCAGCCAAGAGGCATGGGGGGATAATTCACCCCTCCACTTT	CASSQEAWGDNSPLHF	TRBV3-1	TRBJ1-6	once	.
TGTGCCAGTTCACTGGGGACAGGGGAGCCTAGCAATCAGCCCCAGCATTTT	CASSLGTGEPSNQPQHF	TRBV19	TRBJ1-5	.	TRBD1
TGTGCCGGGCCTCGGTACAGCTTGCACGAGCAGTACTTC	CAGPRYSLHEQYF	TRBV2	TRBJ2-7	.	.
TGTGCCAGCAGTAAAACCGGGGGGACTAGCGACCATGAGCAGTTCTTC	CASSKTGGTSDHEQFF	TRBV21-1	TRBJ2-1	.	.
TGTGCCAGCAGTTCCCGGGGACTAGCAGAGCAGTTCTTC	CASSSRGLAEQFF	TRBV28	TRBJ2-1	.	TRBD2
TGTGCCAGCAGCGTAGAGTTGGGCGGCTCATACACCGGGGAGCTGTTTTTT	CASSVELGGSYTGELFF	TRBV9	TRBJ2-2	.	.
TGTGCCAGCACCCCCGGTAGGAACACTGAAGCTTTCTTT	CASTPGRNTEAFF	TRBV5-6	TRBJ1-1	.	.
TGTGCCAGCAGCTTAGCCTCCGGCGGAGGGGGGGCCACAGATACGCAGTATTTT	CASSLASGGGGATDTQYF	TRBV7-2	TRBJ2-3	.	.
TGTGCCACCAGTGACGCGACAAGCAATGAGCAGTTCTTC	CATSDATSNEQFF	TRBV24-1	TRBJ2-1	.	.
TGCGCCAGCAGCTTCTCAGGAGGTCCTTGGGGGAATGAGCAGTTCTTC	CASSFSGGPWGNEQFF	TRBV5-1	TRBJ2-1	.	.
TGCAGCGTCTTGCGGACTAGCGGGGATCACGAGCAGTACTTC	CSVLRTSGDHEQYF	TRBV29-1	TRBJ2-7	.	TRBD2
TGTGCCAGCAGCTTAGGTTCATTTGAGGCCCAGTACTTC	CASSLGSFEAQYF	TRBV7-2	TRBJ2-5	.	.
TGCGCCAGCAGCTTGGCCTTTGACAGCGTAGGCGAGCAGTACTTC	CASSLAFDSVGEQYF	TRBV5-1	TRBJ2-7	few	.
TGCGCCAGCAGCCGCCGAGGGCAGGGACGAAACAATGAGCAGTTCTTC	CASSRRGQGRNNEQFF	TRBV4-1	TRBJ2-1	.	.